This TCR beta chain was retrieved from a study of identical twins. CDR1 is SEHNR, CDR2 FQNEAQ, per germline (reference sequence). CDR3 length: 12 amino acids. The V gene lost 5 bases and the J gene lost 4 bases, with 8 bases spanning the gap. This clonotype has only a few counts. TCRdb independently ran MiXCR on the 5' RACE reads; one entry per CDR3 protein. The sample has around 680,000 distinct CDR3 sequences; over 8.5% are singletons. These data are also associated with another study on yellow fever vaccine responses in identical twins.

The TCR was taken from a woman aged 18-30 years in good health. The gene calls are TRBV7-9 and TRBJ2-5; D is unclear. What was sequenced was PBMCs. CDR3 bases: TGTGCCAGCAGCCCCGATTCAGAGACCCAGTACTTC. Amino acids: CASSPDSETQYF.